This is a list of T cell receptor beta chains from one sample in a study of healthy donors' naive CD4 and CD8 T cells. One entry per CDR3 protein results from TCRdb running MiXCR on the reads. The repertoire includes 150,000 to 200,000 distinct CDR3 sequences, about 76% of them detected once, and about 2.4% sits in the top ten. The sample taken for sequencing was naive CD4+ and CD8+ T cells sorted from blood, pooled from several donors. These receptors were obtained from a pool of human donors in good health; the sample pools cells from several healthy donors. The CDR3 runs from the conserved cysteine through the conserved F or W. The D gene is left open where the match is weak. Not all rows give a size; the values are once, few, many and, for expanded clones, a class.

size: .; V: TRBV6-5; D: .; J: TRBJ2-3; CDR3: CASNRQRTDTQYF; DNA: TGTGCCAGCAACCGACAACGCACAGATACGCAGTATTTT
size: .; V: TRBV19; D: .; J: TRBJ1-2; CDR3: CASRDGFYGYTF; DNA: TGTGCCAGTCGGGACGGCTTCTATGGCTACACCTTC
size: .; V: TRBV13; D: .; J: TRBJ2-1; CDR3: CASSQLGRNEQFF; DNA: TGTGCCAGCAGCCAACTAGGGAGAAATGAGCAGTTCTTC
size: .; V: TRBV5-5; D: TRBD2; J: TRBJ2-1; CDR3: CASQLAGIHNEQFF; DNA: TGTGCCAGCCAACTAGCGGGGATTCACAATGAGCAGTTCTTC
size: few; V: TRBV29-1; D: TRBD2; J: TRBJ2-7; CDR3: CSVEALGTSGTYEQYF; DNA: TGCAGCGTTGAAGCATTAGGGACTAGCGGGACCTACGAGCAGTACTTC
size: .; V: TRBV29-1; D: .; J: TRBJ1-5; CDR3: CSVGTHNQPQHF; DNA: TGCAGCGTTGGGACTCACAACCAGCCCCAGCATTTT
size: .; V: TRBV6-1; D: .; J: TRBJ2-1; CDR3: CASKVSISYNEQFF; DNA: TGTGCCAGCAAGGTCTCCATCTCCTACAATGAGCAGTTCTTC
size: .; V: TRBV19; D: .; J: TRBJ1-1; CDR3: CASSLSELGTEAFF; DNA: TGTGCCAGTAGTCTCTCCGAGCTGGGCACTGAAGCTTTCTTT
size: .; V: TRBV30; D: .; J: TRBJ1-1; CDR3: CAWSVQFRHIEAFF; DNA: TGTGCCTGGAGTGTTCAATTTAGGCACATTGAAGCTTTCTTT
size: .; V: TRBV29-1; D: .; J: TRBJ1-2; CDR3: CSVAVAAGYGYTF; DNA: TGCAGCGTCGCCGTAGCCGCCGGCTATGGCTACACCTTC
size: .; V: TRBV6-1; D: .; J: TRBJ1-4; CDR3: CASRLGSNEKLFF; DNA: TGTGCCAGCAGGTTGGGTAGTAATGAAAAACTGTTTTTT
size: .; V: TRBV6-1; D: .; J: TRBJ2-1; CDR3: CASSGSRVEFF; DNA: TGTGCCAGCAGTGGTAGCAGAGTAGAGTTCTTC
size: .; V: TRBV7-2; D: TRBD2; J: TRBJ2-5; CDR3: CASSLVLAEPRQETQYF; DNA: TGTGCCAGCAGCCTCGTACTAGCGGAACCTAGACAAGAGACCCAGTACTTC
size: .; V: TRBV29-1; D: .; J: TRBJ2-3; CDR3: CSVVHQGEVDTQYF; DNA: TGCAGCGTTGTACATCAGGGTGAGGTGGATACGCAGTATTTT
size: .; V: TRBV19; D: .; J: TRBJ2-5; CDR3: CASGVETQYF; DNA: TGTGCCAGTGGAGTCGAGACCCAGTACTTC
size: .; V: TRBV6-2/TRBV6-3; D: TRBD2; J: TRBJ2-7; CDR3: CASSSSFERDASYEQYF; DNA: TGTGCCAGCAGTTCCTCCTTTGAGCGGGATGCTTCCTACGAGCAGTACTTC
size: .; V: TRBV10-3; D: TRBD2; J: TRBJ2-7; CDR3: CAISGKRGASYEQYF; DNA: TGTGCCATCAGTGGGAAGCGGGGGGCCTCCTACGAGCAGTACTTC
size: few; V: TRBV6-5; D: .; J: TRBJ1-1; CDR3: CASREFSSTEAFF; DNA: TGTGCCAGCAGGGAGTTCTCGAGCACTGAAGCTTTCTTT
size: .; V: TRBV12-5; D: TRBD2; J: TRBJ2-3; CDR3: CASGQFLGLAGDTQYF; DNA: TGTGCTAGTGGTCAATTCCTTGGACTAGCGGGAGATACGCAGTATTTT
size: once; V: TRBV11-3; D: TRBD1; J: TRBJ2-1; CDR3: CASSSVPDRAYNEQFF; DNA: TGTGCCAGCAGCTCCGTCCCAGACAGGGCCTACAATGAGCAGTTCTTC
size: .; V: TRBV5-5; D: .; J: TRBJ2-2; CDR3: CASSLVSGNTGELFF; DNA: TGTGCCAGCAGCTTGGTTAGCGGAAACACCGGGGAGCTGTTTTTT
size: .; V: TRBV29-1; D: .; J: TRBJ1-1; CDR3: CSVEDGHMNTEAFF; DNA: TGCAGCGTTGAAGATGGTCATATGAACACTGAAGCTTTCTTT
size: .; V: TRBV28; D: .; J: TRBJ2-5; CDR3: CASSLGVGGLETQYF; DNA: TGTGCCAGCAGTTTAGGGGTCGGAGGGCTAGAGACCCAGTACTTC
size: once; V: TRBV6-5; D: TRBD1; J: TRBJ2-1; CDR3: CASSYSRQGSPEQFF; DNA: TGTGCCAGCAGTTACTCGAGACAGGGATCCCCTGAGCAGTTCTTC
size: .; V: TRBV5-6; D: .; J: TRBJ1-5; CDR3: CASSLAGQYYSNQPQHF; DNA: TGTGCCAGCAGCTTGGCCGGCCAGTACTATAGCAATCAGCCCCAGCATTTT
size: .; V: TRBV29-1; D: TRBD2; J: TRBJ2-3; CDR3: CSVGIGRAPDTQYF; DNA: TGCAGCGTTGGTATCGGGAGGGCCCCAGATACGCAGTATTTT
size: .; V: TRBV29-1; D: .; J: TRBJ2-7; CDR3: CSVLLNYEQYF; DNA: TGCAGCGTTCTACTCAACTACGAGCAGTACTTC
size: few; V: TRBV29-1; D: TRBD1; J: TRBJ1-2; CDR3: CSVTTGLAVGYTF; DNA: TGCAGCGTAACGACAGGGTTGGCTGTTGGCTACACCTTC
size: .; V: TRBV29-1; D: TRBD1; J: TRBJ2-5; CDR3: CSVVLQGAEYF; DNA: TGCAGCGTTGTCCTACAGGGGGCTGAGTACTTC
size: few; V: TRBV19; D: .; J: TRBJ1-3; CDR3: CASSTGNTIYF; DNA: TGTGCCAGTAGTACCGGAAACACCATATATTTT
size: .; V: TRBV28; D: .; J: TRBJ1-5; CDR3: CASSLLGGNQPQHF; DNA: TGTGCCAGCAGTTTGTTGGGCGGCAATCAGCCCCAGCATTTT
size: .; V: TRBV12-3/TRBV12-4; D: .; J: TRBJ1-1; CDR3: CANPVGEAFF; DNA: TGTGCCAACCCGGTCGGTGAAGCTTTCTTT
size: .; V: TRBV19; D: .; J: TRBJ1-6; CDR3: CASSIANPGSSSYNSPLHF; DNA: TGTGCCAGTAGTATAGCAAATCCGGGATCCAGCTCCTATAATTCACCCCTCCACTTT
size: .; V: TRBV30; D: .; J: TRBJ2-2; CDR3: CAWSRGANTGELFF; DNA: TGTGCCTGGAGCAGGGGGGCGAACACCGGGGAGCTGTTTTTT
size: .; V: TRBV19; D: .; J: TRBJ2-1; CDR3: CASSIQRPDEQFF; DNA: TGTGCCAGTAGTATCCAGAGGCCGGATGAGCAGTTCTTC
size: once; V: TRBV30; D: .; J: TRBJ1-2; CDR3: CAWRRGFGYGYTF; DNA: TGTGCCTGGAGGAGGGGATTCGGCTATGGCTACACCTTC
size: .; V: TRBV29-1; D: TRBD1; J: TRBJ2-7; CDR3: CSVGLGQGYEQYF; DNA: TGCAGCGTTGGCCTCGGACAGGGCTACGAGCAGTACTTC
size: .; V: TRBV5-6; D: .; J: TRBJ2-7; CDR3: CASSSQGKFSYEQYF; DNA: TGTGCCAGCAGCTCGCAGGGAAAATTCTCCTACGAGCAGTACTTC
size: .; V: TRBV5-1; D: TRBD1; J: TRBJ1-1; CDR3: CASSLGTGATEAFF; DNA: TGCGCCAGCAGCTTGGGGACAGGGGCCACTGAAGCTTTCTTT
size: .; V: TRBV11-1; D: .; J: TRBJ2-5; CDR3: CASSMRGGETQYF; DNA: TGTGCCAGCAGCATGAGAGGGGGAGAGACCCAGTACTTC
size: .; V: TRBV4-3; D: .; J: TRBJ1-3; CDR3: CASSPHDTSGNTIYF; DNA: TGCGCCAGCAGCCCCCACGACACCTCTGGAAACACCATATATTTT
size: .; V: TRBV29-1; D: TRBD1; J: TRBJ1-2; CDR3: CSVAGQGGTNYGYTF; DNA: TGCAGCGTGGCGGGACAGGGTGGGACTAACTATGGCTACACCTTC
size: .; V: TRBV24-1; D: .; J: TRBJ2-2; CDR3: CAVRGTVGGELFF; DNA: TGTGCCGTCCGGGGGACAGTTGGCGGGGAGCTGTTTTTT
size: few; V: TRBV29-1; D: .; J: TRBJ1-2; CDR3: CSVEASRAGYTF; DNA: TGCAGCGTTGAAGCTTCCCGGGCTGGCTACACCTTC
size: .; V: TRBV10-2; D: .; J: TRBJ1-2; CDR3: CASSDLKQTTNYGYTF; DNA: TGCGCCAGCAGTGATTTGAAACAGACCACTAACTATGGCTACACCTTC
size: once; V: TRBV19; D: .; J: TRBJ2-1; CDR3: CASSIGQRRSDNEQFF; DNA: TGTGCCAGTAGTATAGGGCAGCGGAGGTCTGACAATGAGCAGTTCTTC
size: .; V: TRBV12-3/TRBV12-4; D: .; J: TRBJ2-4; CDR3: CASSLGTGWTYGENIQYF; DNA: TGTGCCAGCAGTTTAGGTACAGGGTGGACCTATGGGGAAAACATTCAGTACTTC
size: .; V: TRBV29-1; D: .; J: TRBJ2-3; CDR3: CSVEDWTQTDTQYF; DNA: TGCAGCGTTGAAGACTGGACGCAGACAGATACGCAGTATTTT
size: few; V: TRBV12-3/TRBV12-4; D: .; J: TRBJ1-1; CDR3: CASTNFGTEAFF; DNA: TGTGCCAGCACCAACTTCGGCACTGAAGCTTTCTTT
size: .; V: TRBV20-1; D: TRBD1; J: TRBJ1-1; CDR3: CSAIPDRDTEAFF; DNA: TGCAGTGCTATCCCCGACAGGGACACTGAAGCTTTCTTT
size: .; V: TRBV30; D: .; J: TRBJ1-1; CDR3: CAWSQSPEAFF; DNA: TGTGCCTGGAGCCAGTCGCCTGAAGCTTTCTTT
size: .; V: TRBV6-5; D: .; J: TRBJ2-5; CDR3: CASSYSSQGRETQYF; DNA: TGTGCCAGCAGTTACTCTAGTCAGGGCAGGGAGACCCAGTACTTC
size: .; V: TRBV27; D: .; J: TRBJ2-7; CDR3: CASSRDGPYEQYF; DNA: TGTGCCAGCAGCCGGGACGGACCCTACGAGCAGTACTTC
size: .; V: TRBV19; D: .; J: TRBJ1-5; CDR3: CASSIVGKGDQPQHF; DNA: TGTGCCAGTAGTATTGTAGGGAAGGGCGATCAGCCCCAGCATTTT
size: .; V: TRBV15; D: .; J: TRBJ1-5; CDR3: CATSRGAERQPQHF; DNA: TGTGCCACCAGCAGAGGGGCCGAGAGACAGCCCCAGCATTTT
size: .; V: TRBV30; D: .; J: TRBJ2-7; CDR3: CAWSVSLYEQYF; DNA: TGTGCCTGGAGTGTATCTTTATACGAGCAGTACTTC
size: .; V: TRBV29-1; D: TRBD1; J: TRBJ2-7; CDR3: CSALTGSEQYF; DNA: TGCAGCGCCTTGACAGGGTCCGAGCAGTACTTC